The 3 T cell receptor beta chains listed next were all sequenced from one sample in a study of shared clonotypes between healthy human individuals. Clones were sequenced by immunoSEQ multiplex PCR, and TCRdb holds only the in-frame ones, with some missing. The data show about 1 million clones, about three quarters seen once. Sequences were obtained from memory CD4+ T cells sorted from blood. The subset here: CD45RA-negative fraction. These receptors originate from a man between 18 and 35 years old in good health.

The rearrangement links TRBV28 to TRBJ2-7; D not resolved. This CDR3 comprises 11 residues. The V and J ends lost 7 bases and 3 bases respectively, with 7 bases between them. Germline values: CDR1 MDHEN, CDR2 SYDVKM. Here the CDR3 reads CASKQDYEQYF. The CDR3 DNA sequence: TGTGCCAGCAAGCAAGACTACGAGCAGTACTTC. The full variable domain, in which reference TRBV28 and TRBJ2-7 provide the parts outside the CDR3, is DVKVTQSSRYLVKRTGEKVFLECVQDMDHENMFWYRQDPGLGLRLIYFSYDVKMKEKGDIPEGYSVSREKKERFSLILESASTNQTSMYLCASKQDYEQYFGPGTRLTVT.

This clone turned up a few times. This chain connects TRBV20-1 to TRBJ2-1; weak D call: TRBD2 (5 bases). This CDR3 is 10 amino acids long. Germline V CDR1 and CDR2: DFQATT, SNEGSKA (reference sequence). V was shortened by 4 bases and J by 10 bases, with 8 bases between the two germline ends. The chain's CDR3 is CSANRLEQFF. CDR3 nucleotide sequence: TGCAGTGCTAATCGACTAGAGCAGTTCTTC.

This clone has a count of ten or more. Within the sample, other DNA sequences also encode this same CDR3. J is TRBJ1-4 and V is TRBV5-4, with D perhaps matching TRBD1 (5 bases). CDR1 is SGHNT and CDR2 is YYREEE in the germline V gene (reference sequence). The CDR3 covers 15 residues. V was trimmed by 0 bases and J by 0 bases, leaving 6 bases between them. CDR3 loop: CASSLGGATNEKLFF. DNA for the CDR3: TGTGCCAGCAGCTTGGGAGGGGCAACTAATGAAAAACTGTTTTTT.